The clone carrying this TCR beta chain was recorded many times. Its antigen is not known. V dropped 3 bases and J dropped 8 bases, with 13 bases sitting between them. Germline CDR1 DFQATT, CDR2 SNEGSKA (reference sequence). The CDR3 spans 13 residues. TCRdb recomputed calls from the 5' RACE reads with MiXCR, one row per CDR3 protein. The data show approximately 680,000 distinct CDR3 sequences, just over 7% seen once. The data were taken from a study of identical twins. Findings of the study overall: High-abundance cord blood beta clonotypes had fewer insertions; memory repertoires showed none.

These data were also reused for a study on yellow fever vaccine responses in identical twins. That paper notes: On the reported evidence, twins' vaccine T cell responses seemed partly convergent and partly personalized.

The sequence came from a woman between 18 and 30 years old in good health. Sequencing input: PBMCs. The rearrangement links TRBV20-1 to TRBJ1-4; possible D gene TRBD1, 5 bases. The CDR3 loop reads CSARKGKDEKLFF. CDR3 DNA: TGCAGTGCTAGGAAGGGGAAGGACGAAAAACTGTTTTTT.